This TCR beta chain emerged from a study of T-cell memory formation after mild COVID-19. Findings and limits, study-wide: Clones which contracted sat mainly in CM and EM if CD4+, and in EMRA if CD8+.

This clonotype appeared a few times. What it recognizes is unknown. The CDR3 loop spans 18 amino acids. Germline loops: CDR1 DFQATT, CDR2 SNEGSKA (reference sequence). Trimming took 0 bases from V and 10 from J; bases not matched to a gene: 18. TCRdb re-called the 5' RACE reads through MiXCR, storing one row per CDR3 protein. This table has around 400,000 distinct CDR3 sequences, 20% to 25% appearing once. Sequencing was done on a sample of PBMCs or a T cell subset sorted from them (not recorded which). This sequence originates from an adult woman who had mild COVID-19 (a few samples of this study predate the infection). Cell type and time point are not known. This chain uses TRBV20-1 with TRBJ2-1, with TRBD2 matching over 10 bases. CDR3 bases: TGCAGTGCTAGAGATGCTAATAGGTGGCTAGCGGGAGCTAAGGAGCAGTTCTTC. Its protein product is CSARDANRWLAGAKEQFF.